This T cell receptor (beta chain) stems from a study of T-cell memory formation after mild COVID-19. The V gene's germline CDR1 is LNHNV and CDR2 YYDKDF (reference sequence). With V trimmed by 1 base and J by 2 bases, 4 bases remained unmatched. The CDR3 totals 16 residues. Sample barcodes and UMIs were carried by the TCR alpha and TCR beta cDNA libraries that 5'RACE generated with constant-segment primers. TCRdb passed the 5' RACE reads through MiXCR, listing each CDR3 protein once. The sample comprises approximately 30,000 distinct CDR3 sequences, around 16% of which are singletons, and about 1.4% rests with the top ten. The sample holds many counts of this clonotype.

Sequencing was carried out using PBMCs or a T cell subset sorted from them (not recorded which). The chain recombines TRBV15 with TRBJ2-1; TRBD2 agrees at 8 bases. The source is an adult who had mild COVID-19 (a few samples of this study predate the infection). Cell type and time point are not known. DNA of the CDR3: TGTGCCACCAGCAGAGTGGGGACTAGAGCCTACAATGAGCAGTTCTTC. Protein sequence: CATSRVGTRAYNEQFF.